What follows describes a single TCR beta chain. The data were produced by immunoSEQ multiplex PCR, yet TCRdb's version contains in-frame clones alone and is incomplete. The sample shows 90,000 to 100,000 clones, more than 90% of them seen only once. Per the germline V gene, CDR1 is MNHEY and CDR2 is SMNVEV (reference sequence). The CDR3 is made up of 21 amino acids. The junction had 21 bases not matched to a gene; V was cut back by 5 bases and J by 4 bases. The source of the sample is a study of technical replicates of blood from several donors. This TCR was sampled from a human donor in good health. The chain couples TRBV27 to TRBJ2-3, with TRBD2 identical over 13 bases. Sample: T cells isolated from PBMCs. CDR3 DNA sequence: TGTGCCAGCAGTAGAAAGGGACTAGCGGGATCAGTTTCCTGGAAACCAGATACGCAGTATTTT. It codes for CASSRKGLAGSVSWKPDTQYF.